This entry lists 29 T cell receptor beta chains sequenced from one sample in a study of CD8+ T cells in alopecia areata. Once RNA had been extracted, it was reverse transcribed into cDNA to act as the sequencing template. TCRdb keeps only in-frame clones here, not all; method: immunoSEQ multiplex PCR. This table has around 140,000 clones, roughly 54% appearing once. The treatment here: oral pan-JAK inhibitor, 5-10 mg twice daily. The sample consisted of CD8+ T cells sorted from blood, taken at week 4, from a patient treated with tofacitinib. The origin of the receptors is a human donor with alopecia areata.

Only a few counts were recorded for this clone. This chain connects TRBV29-1 to TRBJ2-7; D might be TRBD1 (5 bases). V lost 4 bases and J lost 3, with 19 bases in between. This CDR3 is built from 15 residues. CDR1 is SQVTM and CDR2 is ANQGSEA in the germline V gene. CDR3 loop: CSVVGRRARSYEQYF. CDR3 DNA: TGCAGCGTTGTGGGCCGCAGGGCAAGAAGCTACGAGCAGTACTTC.

This clone has just a few counts. V and J are TRBV7-8 and TRBJ2-5, with TRBD2 matching over 11 bases. Germline V gene lookup returns CDR1 SGHVS and CDR2 FQNEAQ. This CDR3 region has 16 residues. The trim removed 0 bases at V and 5 bases at J, leaving 5 bases unmatched. This CDR3 reads CASSLALAGVLETQYF. For the CDR3, the DNA is TGTGCCAGCAGCTTAGCACTAGCGGGGGTTCTGGAGACCCAGTACTTC.

The rearrangement links TRBV7-9 to TRBJ2-7; TRBD1 matches at 9 bases. Looked up from germline, CDR1 is SEHNR and CDR2 is FQNEAQ (reference sequence). The CDR3 runs to 15 residues. Unmatched junction bases numbered 11, after V lost 5 bases and J lost 6 bases. In DNA form, the CDR3 reads TGTGCCAGCAGCCCCAGGGACAGGGAGGGCCTCGAGCAGTACTTC. Translated, it gives CASSPRDREGLEQYF.

This clone was picked up one time. This chain links TRBV5-6 with TRBJ2-1, with no clear D. Looked up from germline, CDR1 is SGHDT and CDR2 is YYEEEE. This CDR3 spans 13 amino acids. The ends were cut back, 2 bases at V and 7 bases at J, with 10 bases in the middle. This chain's CDR3 is CASSFGPRNEQFF. In nucleotides, the CDR3 is TGTGCCAGCAGCTTCGGGCCTCGGAATGAGCAGTTCTTC.

This chain links TRBV5-1 with TRBJ2-3, with unresolved D. The germline V and J ends were trimmed by 2 bases and 0 bases, with 10 bases remaining between them. CDR3 length: 15 residues. The V gene's germline CDR1 is SGHRS and CDR2 YFSETQ. CDR3 residues: CASSFRGISTDTQYF. Here the CDR3 DNA reads TGCGCCAGCAGCTTCCGAGGAATTAGCACAGATACGCAGTATTTT.

This clone was seen more than once but under ten times. The CDR3: CASSYGPYNEQFF. CDR3 in DNA: TGTGCCAGCAGCTACGGGCCTTACAATGAGCAGTTCTTC. The chain has TRBV19 and TRBJ2-1; D call uncertain. There are 13 residues in the CDR3. The ends were cut back, 9 bases at V and 4 bases at J, with 13 bases in the middle. Germline values: CDR1 LNHDA, CDR2 SQIVND (reference sequence).

As regards this clone: Other DNA sequences in this specimen translate into the identical CDR3. V usage is TRBV6-5 and J usage is TRBJ1-5, with D tentatively TRBD1 (5 bases). Per germline, CDR1 MNHEY and CDR2 SVGAGI. This CDR3 has 14 residues. Trimming shortened V by 2 bases and J by 3 bases, and 8 bases separated the two germline ends. This CDR3 is CASSYGGNNQPQHF. CDR3 nucleotides: TGTGCCAGCAGTTACGGGGGTAACAATCAGCCCCAGCATTTT.

This chain connects TRBV13 to TRBJ2-5; the D gene is possibly TRBD2 (6 bases). CDR3 length: 15 amino acids. The germline V gene encodes CDR1 PRHDT and CDR2 FYEKMQ (reference sequence). Trimming cost V 3 bases and J 0 bases, with 11 bases left between them. In DNA, the CDR3 is TGTGCCAGCAGCTTTAGAGGGGACTACCAAGAGACCCAGTACTTC. This encodes CASSFRGDYQETQYF.

In this sample, this clone turned up a few times. This rearrangement joins TRBV2 to TRBJ2-5; D is possibly TRBD2 (6 bases). Germline CDR1 reads SNHLY; CDR2 reads FYNNEI. Trimming stripped 2 bases from V and 5 bases from J, with 12 bases between. The CDR3 contains 14 residues. CDR3 in DNA: TGTGCCAGCAGTGAAATGGGCAGCGGGGAGACCCAGTACTTC. Its translation: CASSEMGSGETQYF.

This sequence joins TRBV10-3 and TRBJ2-7; D tentatively fits TRBD1 or TRBD2 (5 bases each). Germline V gene data show CDR1 as ENHRY and CDR2 as SYGVKD. This CDR3 contains 10 residues. Trimming removed 7 bases from V and 6 bases from J, with 7 bases in between. The DNA for the CDR3 is TGTGCCATCAAGGGGAGCGAGCAGTACTTC. This sequence encodes CAIKGSEQYF.

This rearrangement joins TRBV7-9 to TRBJ1-1, with D perhaps TRBD1 (6 bases). CDR3 size: 12 residues. V dropped 5 bases and J dropped 7 bases, with 11 bases sitting between them. The V gene's germline CDR1 is SEHNR and CDR2 FQNEAQ (reference sequence). In nucleotides, the CDR3 is TGTGCCAGCAGCCAGGACAGCTTTGAAGCTTTCTTT. Amino acids: CASSQDSFEAFF.

The J gene is TRBJ2-7, the V gene TRBV2; D perhaps matches TRBD2 (5 bases). The CDR3 has 12 residues. Germline values: CDR1 SNHLY, CDR2 FYNNEI. Trimming pared 4 bases from V and 6 bases from J, leaving 10 bases between. As DNA, the CDR3 is TGTGCCAGCAGTGGTGTAGGGAGCGAGCAGTACTTC. As protein: CASSGVGSEQYF.

The table lists this clone with a few counts. The chain links TRBV4-1 to TRBJ2-5; D assignment may be TRBD1 or TRBD2 (5 bases each). The J call is in doubt because the DNA end fits TRBJ2-7 better. Looked up from germline, CDR1 is MGHRA and CDR2 is YSYEKL. The CDR3 is 14 amino acids. This CDR3 is CASSQDKGSYEQYF. CDR3 sequence (DNA): TGCGCCAGCAGCCAAGATAAGGGGAGCTACGAGCAGTACTTC.

This sequence joins TRBV30 and TRBJ1-4; D may be TRBD1 (6 bases). CDR3 size: 13 residues. V lost 2 bases and J lost 8, with 12 bases in between. Per germline, CDR1 GTSNPN and CDR2 SVGIG (reference sequence). In DNA form, the CDR3 reads TGTGCCTGGAGTAAGCGGGGGCGAGAAAAACTGTTTTTT. Translation: CAWSKRGREKLFF.

The chain joins TRBV5-6 to TRBJ2-7; D is undetermined. Germline V CDR1 and CDR2: SGHDT, YYEEEE. The CDR3 is 13 amino acids. V lost 3 bases and J lost 0, with 7 bases in between. The CDR3 nucleotides read TGTGCCAGCAGCTCGGGCCACTCCTACGAGCAGTACTTC. This gives the protein CASSSGHSYEQYF.

The chain carries TRBV25-1 and TRBJ2-3, with a possible D match to TRBD2 (5 bases). Germline lookup yields CDR1 MGHDK and CDR2 SYGVNS. The CDR3 sequence is 13 residues long. Trimming stripped 8 bases from V and 3 bases from J, with 12 bases between. CDR3 residues: CASGNGETDTQYF. CDR3 in DNA: TGTGCCAGCGGGAACGGGGAAACAGATACGCAGTATTTT.

Ten or more counts support this clone. The chain links TRBV6-4 to TRBJ2-3, with 10 bases fitting TRBD2. Per the germline V gene, CDR1 is MRHNA and CDR2 is SNTAGT. V trimming: 8 bases; J trimming: 0 bases; junction bases outside the gene matches: 2. This CDR3 is built from 14 residues. As DNA, the CDR3 is TGTGCCAGCCAGACTAGCGGGAGCACAGATACGCAGTATTTT. It is translated as CASQTSGSTDTQYF.

The rearrangement joins TRBV30 to TRBJ1-1, with TRBD1 as a possible D gene (5 bases). V was trimmed by 0 bases and J by 0 bases, leaving 11 bases between them. Germline V gene lookup returns CDR1 GTSNPN and CDR2 SVGIG (reference sequence). The CDR3 is 15 residues long. CDR3 bases: TGTGCCTGGAGTGTTCGGGGGACGATGAACACTGAAGCTTTCTTT. Translating gives CAWSVRGTMNTEAFF.

This chain links TRBV29-1 with TRBJ1-1; D not resolved. Trimming removed 2 bases at V and 12 bases at J, with 19 bases between. The CDR3 is 13 residues long. Germline lookup yields CDR1 SQVTM and CDR2 ANQGSEA. The CDR3 here is CSVEMMADVGTFF. The CDR3 nucleotides are TGCAGCGTTGAAATGATGGCCGACGTGGGGACTTTCTTT.

This clone has just a few counts. The chain carries TRBV11-1 and TRBJ1-6; D is uncertain. The CDR3 contains 15 residues. Germline CDR1 SGHAT, CDR2 FQDESV (reference sequence). The V and J ends lost 1 base and 8 bases respectively, with 12 bases between them. The CDR3 is CASSLDRGIHSPLHF. The CDR3 DNA is TGTGCCAGCAGCTTAGATCGTGGGATTCATTCACCCCTCCACTTT.

This clone was counted once. The rearrangement links TRBV6-6 to TRBJ2-7; 7 bases are shared with TRBD2. This CDR3 region has 15 residues. Germline trimming cut 5 bases from V and 4 bases from J; bases unmatched to any gene: 11. Germline V gene data show CDR1 as MNHNY and CDR2 as SVGAGI (reference sequence). The CDR3 nucleotides read TGTGCCAGCAGTAAAGCGGGGATACTAGGGTACGAGCAGTACTTC. Protein: CASSKAGILGYEQYF.

The chain links TRBV19 to TRBJ1-5, with 8 bases identical to TRBD1. Unmatched junction bases numbered 13, after V lost 9 bases and J lost 0 bases. The CDR3 loop spans 17 amino acids. Germline CDR1 and CDR2: LNHDA and SQIVND (reference sequence). As DNA, the CDR3 is TGTGCCAGCGGACATTGGACAGGGCCCGTTAGCAATCAGCCCCAGCATTTT. Translated, it gives CASGHWTGPVSNQPQHF. The whole variable domain, filled in from reference TRBV19 and TRBJ1-5, reads DGGITQSPKYLFRKEGQNVTLSCEQNLNHDAMYWYRQDPGQGLRLIYYSQIVNDFQKGDIAEGYSVSREKKESFPLTVTSAQKNPTAFYLCASGHWTGPVSNQPQHFGDGTRLSIL.

Note on this clone: The sample holds other DNA sequences that translate to the same CDR3. This sequence joins TRBV6-5 and TRBJ2-7; no firm D call. Germline lookup yields CDR1 MNHEY and CDR2 SVGAGI. V was clipped by 0 bases and J by 0 bases, with 6 bases between them. The CDR3 totals 14 residues. This CDR3 reads CASSYSGDSYEQYF. As DNA, the CDR3 is TGTGCCAGCAGTTACTCAGGAGACTCCTACGAGCAGTACTTC.

The chain carries TRBV5-1 and TRBJ2-1; possible D gene TRBD2, 6 bases. V was clipped by 4 bases and J by 4 bases, with 12 bases between them. The CDR3 totals 14 residues. CDR1 and CDR2 (germline): SGHRS, YFSETQ. The CDR3 protein is CASSPGGDYNEQFF. The CDR3 DNA sequence: TGCGCCAGCAGCCCCGGGGGAGATTACAATGAGCAGTTCTTC.

This clone has only a few counts. The chain couples TRBV30 to TRBJ1-5, with D perhaps matching TRBD1 (6 bases). The CDR3 length is 13 residues. Germline V lookup: CDR1 GTSNPN, CDR2 SVGIG (reference sequence). The V gene lost 3 bases and the J gene lost 4 bases, with 10 bases spanning the gap. The CDR3 sequence is CAWSRQDNQPQHF. CDR3 bases: TGTGCCTGGAGCCGACAGGATAATCAGCCCCAGCATTTT.

With regard to this clone: One end of the junction varies from germline; a read error may be responsible. V is TRBV11-2 and J is TRBJ2-1, with D unresolved. There are 11 residues in the CDR3. The germline CDR1 and CDR2 sequences are SGHAT and FQNNGV. The CDR3 region is CASSSHNEQFF. In nucleotides, the CDR3 is TGTGCCAGCAGCTCCCACAATGAGCAGTTCTTC.

This chain links TRBV13 with TRBJ1-2; 8 nucleotides align to TRBD1. Germline lookup yields CDR1 PRHDT and CDR2 FYEKMQ (reference sequence). The CDR3 consists of 15 residues. V lost 3 bases and J lost 4; bases outside the gene matches: 7. The CDR3 region has the DNA TGTGCCAGCAGCTTCACGGACAGGGAAGTCTATGGCTACACCTTC. Translation: CASSFTDREVYGYTF.

This chain links TRBV27 with TRBJ1-2; D is uncertain. The CDR3 is made up of 15 amino acids. The V end lost 4 bases, the J end lost 2 bases, and 14 bases lay between the germline ends. Germline assignment: CDR1 MNHEY and CDR2 SMNVEV (reference sequence). CDR3 protein: CASSSAFGENYGYTF. CDR3 coding DNA: TGTGCCAGCAGTTCGGCCTTTGGGGAGAACTATGGCTACACCTTC.

The chain links TRBV30 to TRBJ1-5, with D tentatively TRBD1 (5 bases). Germline CDR1 GTSNPN, CDR2 SVGIG (reference sequence). Between the trimmed V and J ends, which lost 2 bases and 4 bases, there was a span of 18 bases. This CDR3 is built from 16 residues. Written as DNA, the CDR3 is TGTGCCTGGAGTCGGGACCCGACCGGTTCAAATCAGCCCCAGCATTTT. Encoded protein: CAWSRDPTGSNQPQHF.